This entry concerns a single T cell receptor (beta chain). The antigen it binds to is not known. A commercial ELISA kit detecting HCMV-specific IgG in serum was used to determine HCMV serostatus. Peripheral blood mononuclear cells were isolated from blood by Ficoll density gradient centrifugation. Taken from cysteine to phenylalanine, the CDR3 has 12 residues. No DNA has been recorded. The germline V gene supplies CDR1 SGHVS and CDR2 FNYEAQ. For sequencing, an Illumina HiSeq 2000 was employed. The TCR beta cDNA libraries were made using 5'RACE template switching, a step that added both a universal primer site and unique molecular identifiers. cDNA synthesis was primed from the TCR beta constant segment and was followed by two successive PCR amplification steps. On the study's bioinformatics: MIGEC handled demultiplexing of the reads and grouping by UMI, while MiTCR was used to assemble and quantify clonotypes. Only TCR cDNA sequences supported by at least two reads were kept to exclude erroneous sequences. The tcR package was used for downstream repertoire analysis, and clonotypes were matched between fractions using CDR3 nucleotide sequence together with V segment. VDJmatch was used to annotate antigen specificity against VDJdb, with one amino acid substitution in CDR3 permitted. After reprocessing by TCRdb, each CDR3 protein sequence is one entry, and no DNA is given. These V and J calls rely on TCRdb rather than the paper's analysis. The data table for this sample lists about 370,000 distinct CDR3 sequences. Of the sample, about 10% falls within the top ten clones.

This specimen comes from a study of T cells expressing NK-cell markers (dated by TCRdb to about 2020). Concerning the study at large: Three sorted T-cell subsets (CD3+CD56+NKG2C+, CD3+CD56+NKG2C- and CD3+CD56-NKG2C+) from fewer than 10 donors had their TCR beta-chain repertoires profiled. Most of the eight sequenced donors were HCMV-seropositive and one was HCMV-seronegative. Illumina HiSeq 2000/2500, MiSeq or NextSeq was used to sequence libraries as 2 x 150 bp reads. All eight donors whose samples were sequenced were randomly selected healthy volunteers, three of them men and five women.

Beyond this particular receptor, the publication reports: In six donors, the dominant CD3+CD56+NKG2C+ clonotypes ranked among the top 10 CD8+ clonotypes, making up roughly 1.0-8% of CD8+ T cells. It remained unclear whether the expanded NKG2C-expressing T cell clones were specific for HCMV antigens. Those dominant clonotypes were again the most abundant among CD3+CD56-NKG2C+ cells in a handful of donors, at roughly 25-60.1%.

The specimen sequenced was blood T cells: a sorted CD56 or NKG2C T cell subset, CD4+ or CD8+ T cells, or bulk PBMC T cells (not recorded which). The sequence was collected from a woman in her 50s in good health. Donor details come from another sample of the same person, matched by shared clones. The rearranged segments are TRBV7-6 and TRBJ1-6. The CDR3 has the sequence CASSPSGSPLHF.